One sample yielded the 24 T cell receptor beta chains listed below, sequenced in a study of human T cells and chemical hapten exposure. Each CDR3 protein is one row after TCRdb ran MiXCR on the RACE reads. The sample yields more than 250,000 distinct CDR3 sequences, about 9% seen once. Time point described: pre-sensitization, week 0. Described treatment: therapeutic diphenylcyclopropenone sensitization with weekly scalp DPC. Material: whole blood, obtained in connection with sensitization to the hapten diphenylcyclopropenone (DPC). The receptors were sampled from a woman aged 40-49 years with alopecia areata. Some clones in this sample may be carry-over from other donors' samples.

This rearrangement joins TRBV4-2 to TRBJ2-7; unclear D gene. CDR1 is LGHNA, CDR2 YNFKEQ, per germline. CDR3 length: 15 amino acids. The V and J ends lost 0 bases and 5 bases respectively, with 14 bases between them. CDR3 coding DNA: TGTGCCAGCAGCCAAGAGCGGACCAGGACCCACGAGCAGTACTTC. Protein product: CASSQERTRTHEQYF.

This clonotype was picked up a small number of times. V and J are TRBV10-3 and TRBJ2-7; D call uncertain. Trimming took off 10 bases at V and 4 bases at J, with 17 bases between the two ends. The length of the CDR3 is 13 residues. Germline V gene lookup returns CDR1 ENHRY and CDR2 SYGVKD. The CDR3 DNA sequence: TGTGCCACCAGGCCGCCAGACCGATACGAGCAGTACTTC. Translation: CATRPPDRYEQYF.

A few counts support this clonotype. The rearrangement uses TRBV5-4 and TRBJ2-7, with D possibly being TRBD1 or TRBD2 (5 bases each). Trimming removed 5 bases at V and 2 bases at J, with 14 bases between. The CDR3 sequence is 14 residues long. Germline assignment: CDR1 SGHNT and CDR2 YYREEE (reference sequence). The CDR3, as DNA: TGTGCCAGCAGTAGTTTGGGGGATACCTACGAGCAGTACTTC. This encodes CASSSLGDTYEQYF.

This clonotype was counted between two and nine times. This chain joins TRBV7-9 and TRBJ1-1; 7 bases are a match to TRBD1. CDR3 length equals 15 residues. CDR1 and CDR2 from the germline V gene are SEHNR and FQNEAQ (reference sequence). The ends lost 7 bases at V and 2 bases at J; junction bases unmatched: 10. CDR3 coding DNA: TGTGCCAGCACCAGAGGGCGACAGGGCAACACTGAAGCTTTCTTT. Its translation: CASTRGRQGNTEAFF.

CDR3 loop: CASVPQLFYSTDTQYF. CDR3 nucleotides: TGTGCCTCCGTACCCCAGCTCTTCTATAGCACAGATACGCAGTATTTT. The V and J genes are TRBV2 and TRBJ2-3; the D is unclear. Germline V gene data show CDR1 as SNHLY and CDR2 as FYNNEI. This CDR3 has 16 amino acids. The V end was cut by 11 bases, the J end by 0 bases, with 21 bases between.

Details on this clonotype: At one end, the junction sequence differs from germline, possibly due to a read error. The V gene is TRBV11-2, the J gene TRBJ2-7, with 8 bases that match TRBD1. This CDR3 has 16 residues. Germline CDR1 and CDR2: SGHAT and FQNNGV. CDR3 sequence (DNA): TGTGCCAGCAGCTTATATACCGACAGGGGCGCCTACGAGCGGTACTTC. This sequence encodes CASSLYTDRGAYERYF.

This clonotype has only a few counts. The chain links TRBV12-3 or TRBV12-4 to TRBJ2-1, with D perhaps given as TRBD1 or TRBD2 (5 bases each). The CDR3 is 12 residues long. Trimming pared 5 bases from V and 7 bases from J, leaving 9 bases between. As DNA, the CDR3 is TGTGCCAGCAGTGGGACCGCGAATGAGCAGTTCTTC. This sequence encodes CASSGTANEQFF.

The rearrangement links TRBV6-5 to TRBJ1-3; D is uncertain. This CDR3 comprises 16 residues. The germline gives CDR1 MNHEY, CDR2 SVGAGI. V lost 8 bases and J 0 bases, leaving 17 bases between the germline ends. In DNA, the CDR3 is TGTGCCAGCTGCGAGGCCGACTTCTACTCTGGAAACACCATATATTTT. Translation gives CASCEADFYSGNTIYF.

This clonotype was seen only a few times. The chain has TRBV27 and TRBJ1-4, with TRBD1 identical over 9 bases. With V trimmed by 6 bases and J by 7 bases, 6 bases remained unmatched. Germline-derived CDR1 and CDR2 are MNHEY and SMNVEV (reference sequence). The CDR3 covers 14 residues. The CDR3 bases are TGTGCCAGCAGGCTACAGGGGGCGGGTGAAAAACTGTTTTTT. This translates into CASRLQGAGEKLFF.

This clonotype was picked up a small number of times. The chain links TRBV29-1 to TRBJ2-7, with D tentatively TRBD1 or TRBD2 (5 bases each). This CDR3 has 15 amino acids. Germline CDR1 reads SQVTM; CDR2 reads ANQGSEA. V lost 3 bases to trimming and J lost 4 bases, with 19 bases between them. The CDR3 loop is CSVDGVAGSSYEQYF. The CDR3 nucleotides are TGCAGCGTTGATGGAGTGGCAGGGAGTTCGTACGAGCAGTACTTC.

This clonotype was counted only a few times. V is TRBV7-8 and J is TRBJ2-1; TRBD2 agrees at 7 bases. After removal of 3 bases from V and 8 bases from J, the junction contained 7 bases not matched to a gene. This CDR3 is built from 14 residues. From germline, CDR1 is SGHVS and CDR2 FQNEAQ. This CDR3 is CASSFPGTNYEQFF. For the CDR3, the DNA is TGTGCCAGCAGCTTCCCCGGGACTAATTATGAGCAGTTCTTC.

This clonotype turned up a few times. The V gene is TRBV7-9, the J gene TRBJ2-7; TRBD1 is a possible D gene (5 bases). Germline V gene lookup returns CDR1 SEHNR and CDR2 FQNEAQ (reference sequence). The CDR3 length is 13 residues. V was trimmed by 5 bases and J by 3 bases, leaving 11 bases between them. The CDR3 DNA sequence: TGTGCCAGCAGCCCGGACAAATACTACGAGCAGTACTTC. Its translation: CASSPDKYYEQYF.

This chain connects TRBV11-2 to TRBJ2-3; D perhaps matches TRBD2 (5 bases). Trimming cost V 1 base and J 2 bases, with 13 bases left between them. This CDR3 has 16 amino acids. Germline V gene lookup returns CDR1 SGHAT and CDR2 FQNNGV. CDR3 DNA sequence: TGTGCCAGCAGCTTAGGCGCTAGCCTGGTCACAGATACGCAGTATTTT. Residues: CASSLGASLVTDTQYF.

The table lists this clonotype with a few counts. The chain carries TRBV6-5 and TRBJ2-5; 9 bases line up with TRBD1. Trimming cost V 0 bases and J 6 bases; bases outside gene matches: 2. Per the germline V gene, CDR1 is MNHEY and CDR2 is SVGAGI. The CDR3 runs to 14 residues. The CDR3 sequence is CASSYSDRGKTQYF. CDR3 coding DNA: TGTGCCAGCAGTTACTCGGACAGGGGAAAGACCCAGTACTTC.

This rearrangement joins TRBV5-4 to TRBJ1-2; possible D gene TRBD1, 6 bases. The CDR3 is 13 amino acids. Germline loops: CDR1 SGHNT, CDR2 YYREEE (reference sequence). Trimming shortened V by 3 bases and J by 4 bases, and 10 bases separated the two germline ends. CDR3 DNA sequence: TGTGCCAGCAGCTCAGGGGACTTCTATGGCTACACCTTC. Its translation is CASSSGDFYGYTF.

This chain links TRBV27 with TRBJ1-6; no firm D call. CDR3 length: 17 residues. Germline CDR1 reads MNHEY; CDR2 reads SMNVEV (reference sequence). Trimming shortened V by 4 bases and J by 0 bases, and 13 bases separated the two germline ends. DNA for the CDR3: TGTGCCAGCAGTTCCTCGGACTGGCGCTCCTATAATTCACCCCTCCACTTT. Its translation: CASSSSDWRSYNSPLHF.

The genes are TRBV20-1 and TRBJ2-7; tentatively, D is TRBD1 or TRBD2 (5 bases each). Trimming took 5 bases from V and 3 from J, leaving 20 bases between them. The CDR3 runs 15 residues. From germline, CDR1 is DFQATT and CDR2 SNEGSKA (reference sequence). This chain's CDR3 is CSAPPPGRGVYEQYF. Here the CDR3 DNA reads TGCAGTGCTCCCCCCCCGGGCCGAGGGGTCTACGAGCAGTACTTC.

There are a few counts of this clonotype. The chain combines TRBV28 with TRBJ2-6; no definite D call. CDR1 and CDR2 from the germline V gene are MDHEN and SYDVKM. V was pared by 4 bases and J by 1 base, with 11 bases between. The CDR3 covers 16 residues. In nucleotides, the CDR3 is TGTGCCAGCAGTTCCCCCCCGTCTTCTGGGGCCAACGTCCTGACTTTC. Protein sequence: CASSSPPSSGANVLTF.

The chain carries TRBV6-2 or TRBV6-3 and TRBJ1-2; D possibly corresponds to TRBD1 (5 bases). Deletions cut 2 bases from V and 6 bases from J, with 10 bases between. CDR1 is MNHEY and CDR2 is SVGEGT in the germline V gene. The CDR3 sequence is 13 residues long. CDR3 in DNA: TGTGCCAGCAGTTACCAGGGCAGGGATGGCTACACCTTC. It specifies CASSYQGRDGYTF.

This clonotype has just a few counts. At one boundary the junction diverges from the germline segment, which might be a read error. The CDR3 bases are TGTGCAAGCAGGGGATCCGGGCTAGCGGAAGAGACCCAGTACTTC. Encoded protein: CASRGSGLAEETQYF. The rearrangement joins TRBV28 to TRBJ2-5; maybe TRBD2 (7 bases). The germline gives CDR1 MDHEN, CDR2 SYDVKM. The CDR3 sequence is 15 residues long.

This clonotype was observed at least ten times. The rearrangement uses TRBV24-1 and TRBJ2-3, with 9 bases matching TRBD2. V shed 6 bases and J 2 bases; nucleotides not matched to a gene: 17. There are 19 residues in the CDR3. Germline V gene lookup returns CDR1 KGHDR and CDR2 SFDVKD. CDR3 in amino acids: CATSTSWFSGSTITDTQYF. CDR3 in DNA: TGTGCCACCAGTACTTCCTGGTTTAGCGGGAGTACGATCACAGATACGCAGTATTTT.

The rearrangement joins TRBV4-3 to TRBJ1-1; 9 bases align to TRBD1. The ends lost 5 bases at V and 2 bases at J; junction bases unmatched: 6. Germline CDR1 and CDR2: LGHNA and YSLEER. This CDR3 has 15 amino acids. The CDR3 sequence is CASSIQGAGNTEAFF. The CDR3 DNA sequence: TGCGCCAGCAGCATACAGGGGGCGGGAAACACTGAAGCTTTCTTT.

This clonotype was recorded a few times. The CDR3 bases are TGTGCCAGCAGCCAAGCGGGGGGACTCACTGAAGCTTTCTTT. It codes for CASSQAGGLTEAFF. The V gene is TRBV14, the J gene TRBJ1-1, with TRBD1 as a possible D gene (5 bases). The CDR3 sequence is 14 residues long. The V end was cut by 1 base, the J end by 4 bases, with 10 bases between. Germline V gene sequence: CDR1 SGHDN, CDR2 FVKESK.

This clonotype was observed a few times. The chain carries TRBV6-2 or TRBV6-3 and TRBJ2-3; D is unresolved. Germline CDR1 and CDR2: MNHEY and SVGEGT. The CDR3 length is 13 residues. V lost 4 bases and J 5 bases, leaving 10 bases between the germline ends. The CDR3 is CASSSFNRDTQYF. CDR3 nucleotides: TGTGCCAGCAGTTCGTTCAATCGAGATACGCAGTATTTT.